One and the same sample provided the 7 T cell receptor beta chains below, sequenced in a study of control samples from healthy donors and cancer patients. Measured with immunoSEQ multiplex PCR; TCRdb has only the in-frame clones, and not every one. Of tens of thousands of clones in the sample, more than 85% were seen once. Material: blood. Source of these receptors: a woman aged 25 to 39 in good health.

Written as DNA, the CDR3 is TGTGCCAGCAGTTTTGCCCCCGGGGAGCTGTTTTTT. It translates to CASSFAPGELFF. V gene TRBV12-3 or TRBV12-4 combines with J gene TRBJ2-2; D is unresolved. The CDR3 runs to 12 residues. The V and J ends lost 3 bases and 6 bases respectively, with 5 bases between them.

The rearrangement uses TRBV27 and TRBJ2-3; no reliable D call. With 5 bases removed from V and 7 bases from J, the gap between germline ends came to 16 bases. Germline V CDR1 and CDR2: MNHEY, SMNVEV (reference sequence). The CDR3 spans 14 residues. The CDR3 coding sequence is TGTGCCAGCAGTCTTAGATCACAAGGGTATACGCAGTATTTT. This translates into CASSLRSQGYTQYF.

This clone was recorded once. V gene TRBV4-1 combines with J gene TRBJ1-2; TRBD1 aligns across 7 bases. Germline V gives CDR1 MGHRA, CDR2 YSYEKL. CDR3 length: 16 residues. The V and J ends lost 0 bases and 2 bases, in that order; junction bases with no gene match: 6. The CDR3 loop reads CASSQDGLGQNYGYTF. For the CDR3, the DNA is TGCGCCAGCAGCCAAGACGGACTGGGACAGAACTATGGCTACACCTTC.

The chain employs TRBV2 and TRBJ1-1; no clear D gene. CDR3 length: 13 amino acids. Germline assignment: CDR1 SNHLY and CDR2 FYNNEI. Trimming stripped 4 bases from V and 1 base from J, with 7 bases between. The CDR3 reads CASSGSGNTEAFF. DNA of the CDR3: TGTGCCAGCAGTGGATCAGGGAACACTGAAGCTTTCTTT.

The chain links TRBV27 to TRBJ1-5; D possibly corresponds to TRBD1 (6 bases). The CDR3 sequence is 16 residues long. The V end was cut by 3 bases, the J end by 0 bases, with 12 bases between. The germline gives CDR1 MNHEY, CDR2 SMNVEV (reference sequence). The CDR3 coding sequence is TGTGCCAGCAGTTTTACTGGGGGCCGTAGCAATCAGCCCCAGCATTTT. This translates into CASSFTGGRSNQPQHF.

V usage is TRBV12-3 or TRBV12-4 and J usage is TRBJ1-1; tentative D call: TRBD1 (5 bases). This CDR3 is built from 13 residues. V was cut by 1 base and J by 4 bases, with 7 bases left in between. The CDR3 here is CASSLGRVTEAFF. DNA for the CDR3: TGTGCCAGCAGTTTAGGCAGGGTCACTGAAGCTTTCTTT.

The chain has TRBV20-1 and TRBJ2-3; 7 positions match TRBD1. V was pared by 3 bases and J by 2 bases, with 5 bases of the junction left unmatched. The CDR3 is made up of 14 amino acids. CDR1 is DFQATT, CDR2 SNEGSKA, per germline (reference sequence). In DNA, the CDR3 is TGCAGTGCTAGTCCGGGACAGTTCACAGATACGCAGTATTTT. It codes for CSASPGQFTDTQYF.